The 28 T cell receptor beta chains below all came from one sample that was sequenced in a study of early T cells in non-severe SARS-CoV-2 infection. TCRdb reprocessed the 5' RACE reads via MiXCR and lists one record per CDR3 protein. The sample lists 45,000 to 70,000 distinct CDR3 sequences, about 7.6% occurring once. The sequencing here drew on whole blood, taken at baseline. The origin of the receptors is an adult who was a healthcare worker with PCR-confirmed SARS-CoV-2 infection or an uninfected control (not recorded which).

This clonotype came up many times. The chain combines TRBV20-1 with TRBJ2-3; D is unresolved. The CDR3 extends over 11 amino acids. Per the germline V gene, CDR1 is DFQATT and CDR2 is SNEGSKA (reference sequence). Trimming stripped 5 bases from V and 9 bases from J, with 12 bases between. CDR3 nucleotide sequence: TGCAGTGCTCCGGACCAGACAACGCAGTATTTT. Amino acid sequence: CSAPDQTTQYF.

There are a few counts of this clonotype. J is TRBJ2-3 and V is TRBV5-4, with 13 nucleotides matching TRBD2. There are 16 residues in the CDR3. The germline CDR1 and CDR2 sequences are SGHNT and YYREEE (reference sequence). V shed 3 bases, J shed 3 bases, and the junction held 4 bases outside the gene matches. The CDR3 sequence is CASSSGTSGMTDTQYF. The CDR3 nucleotides are TGTGCCAGCAGCTCCGGGACTAGCGGGATGACAGATACGCAGTATTTT.

This chain joins TRBV4-3 and TRBJ2-1, with TRBD2 identical over 8 bases. Germline CDR1 LGHNA, CDR2 YSLEER. The CDR3 covers 15 residues. Trimming at V came to 2 bases and at J to 7 bases, leaving 7 bases not matched to a gene. CDR3 sequence reads: CASSQFKRERNEQFF. The CDR3 nucleotides read TGCGCCAGCAGCCAATTTAAGCGGGAGAGGAATGAGCAGTTCTTC.

At least ten counts were recorded for this clonotype. This chain links TRBV20-1 with TRBJ2-7; 9 positions match TRBD1. Germline loops: CDR1 DFQATT, CDR2 SNEGSKA (reference sequence). The junction had 4 bases not matched to a gene; V was cut back by 2 bases and J by 2 bases. The CDR3 has 14 residues. CDR3 loop: CSARTGTGTYEQYF. Written as DNA, the CDR3 is TGCAGTGCTAGAACCGGGACAGGGACCTACGAGCAGTACTTC.

The table lists this clonotype with many counts. The rearrangement joins TRBV28 to TRBJ2-5; D is unresolved. The CDR3 is made up of 11 amino acids. V lost 5 bases to trimming and J lost 8 bases, with 9 bases between them. Germline V CDR1 and CDR2: MDHEN, SYDVKM. In DNA form, the CDR3 reads TGTGCCAGCAGTCGATATAAAACCCAGTACTTC. Translation: CASSRYKTQYF. Based on the CDR3 plus reference TRBV28 and TRBJ2-5, the full variable domain is DVKVTQSSRYLVKRTGEKVFLECVQDMDHENMFWYRQDPGLGLRLIYFSYDVKMKEKGDIPEGYSVSREKKERFSLILESASTNQTSMYLCASSRYKTQYFGPGTRLLVL.

This clonotype showed up many times. CDR3 bases: TGTGCCAGCAGCCCGATGACAGCTTACTACGAGCAGTACTTC. Its protein product is CASSPMTAYYEQYF. The V gene is TRBV7-6, the J gene TRBJ2-7; D possibly corresponds to TRBD1 (5 bases). V shed 5 bases and J shed 3 bases, with 14 bases lying between them. This CDR3 region has 14 residues. CDR1 SGHVS and CDR2 FNYEAQ come from the germline V gene.

The chain combines TRBV20-1 with TRBJ2-5; TRBD2 matches at 12 bases. Germline V gene data show CDR1 as DFQATT and CDR2 as SNEGSKA (reference sequence). With 6 bases clipped from V and 7 bases from J, the junction kept 6 bases outside the gene matches. This CDR3 is built from 13 residues. Written as DNA, the CDR3 is TGCAGTGCCCAGACTAGCGGGAGTGGGACCCAGTACTTC. The encoded protein is CSAQTSGSGTQYF.

The sample holds a few counts of this clonotype. The rearrangement links TRBV6-2 or TRBV6-3 to TRBJ2-7, with 9 nucleotides matching TRBD1. Germline CDR1 reads MNHEY; CDR2 reads SVGEGT. CDR3 length: 13 amino acids. The junction had 2 bases not matched to a gene; V was cut back by 6 bases and J by 2 bases. CDR3 protein: CASRGDRAYEQYF. CDR3 coding DNA: TGTGCCAGCAGAGGGGACAGGGCCTACGAGCAGTACTTC.

The chain is built from TRBV11-2 and TRBJ2-7; weak D call: TRBD2 (6 bases). This CDR3 region has 15 residues. V was pared by 5 bases and J by 0 bases, with 14 bases between. In germline, CDR1 is SGHAT, CDR2 FQNNGV. CDR3 sequence reads: CASSNEGGASYEQYF. In nucleotides, the CDR3 is TGTGCCAGCAGCAACGAAGGAGGGGCCTCCTACGAGCAGTACTTC.

V and J are TRBV4-2 and TRBJ2-3, with TRBD2 matching over 7 bases. There are 15 residues in the CDR3. J was trimmed by 3 bases and V by 8 bases; bases with no gene match: 11. The germline CDR1 and CDR2 sequences are LGHNA and YNFKEQ. CDR3 in amino acids: CASASWERGTDTQYF. The CDR3 region has the DNA TGTGCCAGCGCCTCCTGGGAGCGGGGAACAGATACGCAGTATTTT.

The V and J genes are TRBV18 and TRBJ2-7; D is unresolved. This CDR3 contains 17 residues. The germline CDR1 and CDR2 sequences are KGHSH and LQKENI. V lost 2 bases and J 0 bases, leaving 17 bases between the germline ends. For the CDR3, the DNA is TGTGCCAGCTCACCAGTATCGGGCTCCAGAGCCTCCTACGAGCAGTACTTC. This gives the protein CASSPVSGSRASYEQYF.

This clonotype was recorded a few times. The chain couples TRBV29-1 to TRBJ1-1, with 7 positions matching TRBD1. V lost 8 bases, J lost 2 bases, and 5 bases stayed unmatched. The CDR3 sequence is 12 residues long. Germline loops: CDR1 SQVTM, CDR2 ANQGSEA. The CDR3 is CSTTGINTEAFF. Written as DNA, the CDR3 is TGCAGCACGACAGGGATTAACACTGAAGCTTTCTTT.

V usage is TRBV29-1 and J usage is TRBJ1-4; a weak D match, TRBD1 (6 bases). The ends were cut back, 7 bases at V and 4 bases at J, with 10 bases in the middle. The length of the CDR3 is 12 residues. Germline CDR1 is SQVTM and CDR2 is ANQGSEA. CDR3 nucleotide sequence: TGCAGCGCCGGACAGCTTAATGAAAAACTGTTTTTT. Encoded protein: CSAGQLNEKLFF. Drawing the rest from reference TRBV29-1 and TRBJ1-4, the complete variable domain is SAVISQKPSRDICQRGTSLTIQCQVDSQVTMMFWYRQQPGQSLTLIATANQGSEATYESGFVIDKFPISRPNLTFSTLTVSNMSPEDSSIYLCSAGQLNEKLFFGSGTQLSVL.

This clonotype was seen more than once but under ten times. The chain is built from TRBV7-9 and TRBJ2-7; a possible D gene is TRBD1 (5 bases). The CDR3 is made up of 13 amino acids. Germline V gives CDR1 SEHNR, CDR2 FQNEAQ (reference sequence). Trimming shortened V by 5 bases and J by 9 bases, and 17 bases separated the two germline ends. CDR3 sequence: CASSQAVWGVQYF. The CDR3 coding sequence is TGTGCCAGCAGCCAGGCGGTTTGGGGCGTGCAGTACTTC.

V and J are TRBV12-3 or TRBV12-4 and TRBJ2-2; 15 nucleotides agree with TRBD2. The CDR3 length is 18 residues. J was trimmed by 5 bases and V by 3 bases; bases with no gene match: 7. The CDR3 nucleotides are TGTGCCAGCAGTTTCAAAGGACTAGCGGGAGGGATAACCGGGGAGCTGTTTTTT. Protein product: CASSFKGLAGGITGELFF.

A few counts support this clonotype. The rearrangement links TRBV7-3 to TRBJ1-1, with 9 positions matching TRBD1. The CDR3 has 14 residues. Germline V gene sequence: CDR1 SGHTA, CDR2 FQGTGA. Unmatched junction bases numbered 5, after V lost 5 bases and J lost 4 bases. For the CDR3, the DNA is TGTGCCAGCAGCCCGAGGGACAGGGTCACTGAAGCTTTCTTT. Its translation: CASSPRDRVTEAFF.

This chain uses TRBV7-2 with TRBJ2-1, with D unresolved. Germline V lookup: CDR1 SGHTA, CDR2 FQGNSA. V lost 1 base, J lost 1 base, and 8 bases lay in between. The CDR3 spans 15 residues. The DNA of the CDR3 is TGTGCCAGCAGCTTAGTCCCGGGTTCCTACAATGAGCAGTTCTTC. Encoded protein: CASSLVPGSYNEQFF.

The genes are TRBV20-1 and TRBJ2-7; D possibly corresponds to TRBD2 (6 bases). The V end lost 5 bases, the J end lost 7 bases, and 18 bases lay between the germline ends. Per germline, CDR1 DFQATT and CDR2 SNEGSKA (reference sequence). This CDR3 comprises 13 residues. The CDR3 sequence: CSAGGTLTGEQYF. As DNA, the CDR3 is TGCAGTGCTGGAGGGACCTTAACGGGTGAGCAGTACTTC.

In its sample, this clonotype was seen many times. The chain has TRBV5-1 and TRBJ2-7; TRBD2 matches at 9 bases. The V gene end was trimmed by 1 base and the J gene end by 0 bases; junction bases not matched to a gene: 5. Germline V gene data show CDR1 as SGHRS and CDR2 as YFSETQ. This CDR3 region has 16 residues. CDR3 sequence: CASSLYPSGNSYEQYF. DNA of the CDR3: TGCGCCAGCAGCTTGTACCCTAGCGGGAACTCCTACGAGCAGTACTTC.

This clonotype was counted between two and nine times. This chain links TRBV6-2 or TRBV6-3 with TRBJ2-7, with D maybe TRBD2 (6 bases). Germline lookup yields CDR1 MNHEY and CDR2 SVGEGT. With 8 bases removed from V and 4 bases from J, the gap between germline ends came to 12 bases. The CDR3 is 12 residues long. The CDR3 here is CASRDWPYEQYF. DNA for the CDR3: TGTGCCAGCCGGGACTGGCCTTACGAGCAGTACTTC.

The J gene is TRBJ2-7, the V gene TRBV9, with TRBD1 matching over 10 bases. CDR1 is SGDLS, CDR2 YYNGEE, per germline. With V trimmed by 2 bases and J by 4 bases, 3 bases remained unmatched. The CDR3 length is 14 residues. The CDR3 region is CASSVGQGEYEQYF. The DNA of the CDR3 is TGTGCCAGCAGCGTCGGACAGGGGGAATACGAGCAGTACTTC.

This clonotype occurred many times. The chain uses TRBV15 and TRBJ2-1; the D is unclear. CDR3 size: 14 residues. Deletions cut 0 bases from V and 6 bases from J, with 9 bases between. In germline, CDR1 is LNHNV, CDR2 YYDKDF (reference sequence). This CDR3 is CATSRDPGPNEQFF. DNA of the CDR3: TGTGCCACCAGCAGAGATCCCGGCCCCAATGAGCAGTTCTTC.

V is TRBV27 and J is TRBJ2-1; weak D call: TRBD2 (6 bases). The V end lost 6 bases, the J end lost 0 bases, and 12 bases lay between the germline ends. Per germline, CDR1 MNHEY and CDR2 SMNVEV (reference sequence). The CDR3 sequence is 15 residues long. The chain's CDR3 is CASRTGTPSYNEQFF. The CDR3, as DNA: TGTGCCAGCAGAACGGGGACTCCCTCCTACAATGAGCAGTTCTTC.

This clonotype appeared a few times. J is TRBJ2-1 and V is TRBV29-1, with 9 nucleotides matching TRBD2. Germline CDR1 is SQVTM and CDR2 is ANQGSEA. With V trimmed by 8 bases and J by 0 bases, 8 bases remained unmatched. The CDR3 spans 15 residues. CDR3 amino acids: CSYTTSGSSYNEQFF. In DNA form, the CDR3 reads TGCAGCTACACGACTAGCGGAAGCTCCTACAATGAGCAGTTCTTC.

This clonotype showed up just a few times. The chain employs TRBV10-3 and TRBJ2-6; 7 positions agree with TRBD1. The CDR3 is 17 amino acids. The ends lost 5 bases at V and 4 bases at J; junction bases unmatched: 11. CDR1 ENHRY and CDR2 SYGVKD come from the germline V gene. The CDR3 DNA reads TGTGCCATCAGTAATGGACAGGCTCTGCGGGGGGCCAACGTCCTGACTTTC. This encodes CAISNGQALRGANVLTF.

This clonotype was seen repeatedly, ten times or more. The chain links TRBV28 to TRBJ2-1, with 7 bases identical to TRBD2. Per germline, CDR1 MDHEN and CDR2 SYDVKM. After removal of 5 bases from V and 8 bases from J, the junction contained 9 bases not matched to a gene. This CDR3 spans 14 amino acids. CDR3 protein: CASSTGGREYEQFF. DNA for the CDR3: TGTGCCAGCAGTACAGGAGGGCGGGAGTATGAGCAGTTCTTC.

This clonotype was picked up many times. The chain is built from TRBV7-3 and TRBJ2-2; a weak D match, TRBD2 (6 bases). The CDR3 extends over 16 amino acids. Germline V gene sequence: CDR1 SGHTA, CDR2 FQGTGA. Trimming cost V 3 bases and J 2 bases, with 13 bases left between them. The chain's CDR3 is CASSFYSSENTGELFF. CDR3 DNA: TGTGCCAGCAGCTTCTACTCTAGCGAAAACACCGGGGAGCTGTTTTTT.

This clonotype was seen many times. The chain links TRBV28 to TRBJ2-3; TRBD1 aligns across 10 bases. V shed 7 bases, J shed 1 base, and the junction held 8 bases outside the gene matches. CDR3 length: 16 amino acids. Germline assignment: CDR1 MDHEN and CDR2 SYDVKM. The CDR3 coding sequence is TGTGCCAGCACCCCAAGGACAGGGGGGGGCACAGATACGCAGTATTTT. This codes for CASTPRTGGGTDTQYF.